The 6 T cell receptor beta chains below come from one sample, sequenced in a study of identical twins. TCRdb reprocessed the 5' RACE reads with MiXCR, giving one entry per CDR3 protein. The table includes some 270,000 distinct CDR3 sequences, about 8.9% detected once. The same sample was also studied in work on yellow fever vaccine responses in identical twins.

Sequencing used CD8+ T cells sorted from blood. These receptors all stem from a woman aged 18-29 years in good health.

The chain employs TRBV5-6 and TRBJ2-1, with a tentative D call TRBD1 (5 bases). Per germline, CDR1 SGHDT and CDR2 YYEEEE. Trimming pared 5 bases from V and 8 bases from J, leaving 14 bases between. CDR3 length: 13 residues. For the CDR3, the DNA is TGTGCCAGCAGTATCGGACATGGGGATGAGCAGTTCTTC. Its protein product is CASSIGHGDEQFF.

The chain recombines TRBV27 with TRBJ2-5, with 9 bases that match TRBD1. Germline V gene lookup returns CDR1 MNHEY and CDR2 SMNVEV (reference sequence). The CDR3 totals 15 residues. V gave up 3 bases and J gave up 2 bases; unmatched junction bases: 4. CDR3 sequence reads: CASSLGGTGQETQYF. DNA for the CDR3: TGTGCCAGCAGTTTGGGTGGGACAGGGCAAGAGACCCAGTACTTC.

In its sample, this clonotype was seen many times. The chain links TRBV5-1 to TRBJ2-2; D is undetermined. CDR3 length equals 12 residues. V lost 4 bases, J lost 7 bases, and 8 bases lay in between. From germline, CDR1 is SGHRS and CDR2 YFSETQ. The CDR3 loop is CASSRVGGELFF. CDR3 DNA: TGCGCCAGCAGCCGCGTCGGCGGGGAGCTGTTTTTT.

The V and J genes are TRBV7-9 and TRBJ1-4, with D unclear. The CDR3 is 15 residues long. Germline V gene lookup returns CDR1 SEHNR and CDR2 FQNEAQ (reference sequence). Trimming removed 3 bases from V and 0 bases from J, with 8 bases in between. The CDR3 DNA reads TGTGCCAGCAGCTTTGGGATTTCAACTAATGAAAAACTGTTTTTT. Protein product: CASSFGISTNEKLFF.

This clonotype was detected a few times. J is TRBJ2-5 and V is TRBV6-1; D may be TRBD1 (5 bases). CDR1 and CDR2 from the germline V gene are MNHNS and SASEGT. This CDR3 has 14 residues. Trimming took 8 bases from V and 0 from J, leaving 13 bases between them. For the CDR3, the DNA is TGTGCCAGCCGAATTGGGGCCTACCAAGAGACCCAGTACTTC. Amino acids: CASRIGAYQETQYF.

This clonotype was seen more than once but under ten times. The CDR3 here is CASSPRDRATTVGELFF. CDR3 coding DNA: TGTGCCAGCAGCCCCCGGGACAGGGCCACAACTGTCGGGGAGCTGTTTTTT. The V call is TRBV9, the J call TRBJ2-2, with TRBD1 identical over 9 bases. V lost 4 bases to trimming and J lost 7 bases; unmatched junction nucleotides: 14. From germline, CDR1 is SGDLS and CDR2 YYNGEE. This CDR3 has 17 amino acids.